This passage covers 16 T cell receptor beta chains from one sample sequenced in a study of identical twins (dated by TCRdb to 2016 to 2018). The receptor library was made with 5' RACE. The sample was run on an Illumina HiSeq 2000. Using fastp trimming at Q25 and MiXCR clonotype assembly, TCRdb reanalyzed the public sequencing data and kept in-frame beta chains. When rows share a CDR3 protein, they turn into one entry using the most common DNA and genes. The sample profile shows around 300,000 distinct CDR3 sequences; about 8.3% of them were found once. Clones ranked in the top ten supply 2.1% of the sample. The data also belong to a second study, concerning yellow fever vaccine responses in identical twins.

Sequenced sample: memory (CD45RO+) T cells sorted from blood. The sample's cell subset or site label is to be understood as: CD45RO+ enriched T cells. These receptors were collected from a woman aged 18-29 years in good health.

The chain recombines TRBV6-1 with TRBJ1-6; TRBD1 aligns across 7 bases. The V gene's germline CDR1 is MNHNS and CDR2 SASEGT. The J segment lost 9 bases and the V segment lost 7 bases, leaving 15 bases of the junction unmatched. The CDR3 is made up of 16 amino acids. CDR3 protein: CASKTPTGTVSSPLHF. DNA of the CDR3: TGTGCCAGCAAAACACCGACCGGGACAGTCAGTTCACCCCTCCACTTT.

This clonotype has a count of ten or more. The chain links TRBV3-1 to TRBJ1-1; 10 bases align to TRBD1. The CDR3 loop spans 15 amino acids. After removal of 2 bases from V and 2 bases from J, the junction contained 2 bases not matched to a gene. Germline-derived CDR1 and CDR2 are LGHDT and YNNKEL (reference sequence). CDR3: CASSQRTGGNTEAFF. As DNA, the CDR3 is TGTGCCAGCAGCCAACGGACAGGGGGAAACACTGAAGCTTTCTTT.

The chain joins TRBV6-1 to TRBJ1-1, with D tentatively TRBD1 (5 bases). This CDR3 has 14 residues. V was cut by 6 bases and J by 4 bases, with 15 bases left in between. CDR1 is MNHNS, CDR2 SASEGT, per germline. CDR3 protein: CASSRGGESTEAFF. The DNA for the CDR3 is TGTGCCAGCAGCCGGGGAGGGGAGAGCACTGAAGCTTTCTTT.

The chain carries TRBV6-4 and TRBJ2-3; D is undetermined. CDR3 length: 13 residues. CDR1 is MRHNA and CDR2 is SNTAGT in the germline V gene. V was trimmed by 5 bases and J by 5 bases, leaving 11 bases between them. The DNA for the CDR3 is TGTGCCAGCAGTTTTACCCCCTTAGATACGCAGTATTTT. Translating it yields CASSFTPLDTQYF.

V and J are TRBV4-1 and TRBJ2-1; D is undetermined. This CDR3 is 13 amino acids long. Germline values: CDR1 MGHRA, CDR2 YSYEKL. V was clipped by 4 bases and J by 8 bases, with 12 bases between them. This CDR3 is CASSPGPPYEQFF. CDR3 nucleotides: TGCGCCAGCAGCCCGGGCCCTCCCTATGAGCAGTTCTTC.

Many counts were recorded for this clonotype. The chain combines TRBV29-1 with TRBJ2-1, with 8 bases that match TRBD1. The CDR3 sequence is 13 residues long. V shed 5 bases, J shed 8 bases, and the junction held 8 bases outside the gene matches. CDR1 and CDR2 (germline): SQVTM, ANQGSEA. In DNA, the CDR3 is TGCAGCGTTCACCAGGGGGCAAGGGATGAGCAGTTCTTC. Its protein is CSVHQGARDEQFF.

This clonotype has more than one count but fewer than ten. This sequence joins TRBV11-3 and TRBJ2-7; D is possibly TRBD2 (6 bases). Germline V lookup: CDR1 SGHNT, CDR2 YENEEA. The CDR3 has 15 amino acids. Trimming removed 5 bases at V and 2 bases at J, with 16 bases between. The chain's CDR3 is CASSPGGKQPYEQYF. The CDR3 bases are TGTGCCAGCAGCCCCGGAGGGAAACAACCCTACGAGCAGTACTTC.

This clonotype was counted only a few times. The V and J genes are TRBV24-1 and TRBJ2-5, with TRBD1 as a possible D gene (6 bases). Germline lookup yields CDR1 KGHDR and CDR2 SFDVKD. The germline V and J ends were trimmed by 3 bases and 2 bases, with 9 bases remaining between them. The CDR3 spans 14 residues. In nucleotides, the CDR3 is TGTGCCACCAGTGATCGCCAGGGGCAAGAGACCCAGTACTTC. This encodes CATSDRQGQETQYF.

The V gene is TRBV28, the J gene TRBJ2-2; 8 bases match TRBD2. The CDR3 runs to 15 residues. Per the germline V gene, CDR1 is MDHEN and CDR2 is SYDVKM. Germline trimming cut 2 bases from V and 7 bases from J; bases unmatched to any gene: 6. In DNA form, the CDR3 reads TGTGCCAGCAGTTTAAAAGCGGGAGTCATCGGGGAGCTGTTTTTT. It specifies CASSLKAGVIGELFF.

This clonotype was picked up many times. The chain recombines TRBV11-2 with TRBJ1-6; D is perhaps TRBD1 (5 bases). Germline values: CDR1 SGHAT, CDR2 FQNNGV. Trimming pared 0 bases from V and 9 bases from J, leaving 12 bases between. The CDR3 has 15 amino acids. The CDR3 coding sequence is TGTGCCAGCAGCTTAGATCCGACCGGGACTTCACCCCTCCACTTT. Encoded protein: CASSLDPTGTSPLHF.

This clonotype was counted ten times or more. The rearrangement joins TRBV29-1 to TRBJ2-5, with 8 bases that match TRBD2. The CDR3 is 16 residues long. The V segment lost 4 bases and the J segment 5 bases; nucleotides outside the gene matches: 15. Germline V gene data show CDR1 as SQVTM and CDR2 as ANQGSEA. CDR3 amino acids: CSVGALAGASGETQYF. The CDR3 DNA follows: TGCAGCGTTGGAGCTCTAGCGGGTGCCTCCGGGGAGACCCAGTACTTC.

This sequence joins TRBV10-1 and TRBJ2-5; possible D gene TRBD2, 7 bases. V was trimmed by 7 bases and J by 3 bases, leaving 21 bases between them. Germline-derived CDR1 and CDR2 are WNHNN and SYGVQD (reference sequence). The length of the CDR3 is 16 residues. The CDR3 bases are TGCGCCAGCATCCATTGGGGGGGGCCCGCCAAAGAGACCCAGTACTTC. It specifies CASIHWGGPAKETQYF.

DNA for the CDR3: TGTGCCAGCAGCGTAACTGGGGCGAACACCGGGGAGCTGTTTTTT. Protein sequence: CASSVTGANTGELFF. The V call is TRBV9, the J call TRBJ2-2; D gene ambiguous. CDR3 length: 15 amino acids. The germline V gene encodes CDR1 SGDLS and CDR2 YYNGEE. V lost 1 base to trimming and J lost 0 bases, with 7 bases between them.

The J gene is TRBJ2-7, the V gene TRBV15, with D possibly TRBD1 on 6 matching bases. From germline, CDR1 is LNHNV and CDR2 YYDKDF (reference sequence). CDR3 length equals 16 residues. Trimming pared 0 bases from V and 3 bases from J, leaving 15 bases between. This CDR3 is CATSRDRGQGRYEQYF. Written as DNA, the CDR3 is TGTGCCACCAGCAGAGATCGGGGCCAGGGGCGCTACGAGCAGTACTTC.

Many counts were recorded for this clonotype. The rearrangement links TRBV7-2 to TRBJ1-5; D is uncertain. Trimming removed 5 bases at V and 0 bases at J, with 11 bases between. CDR3 length equals 15 residues. From germline, CDR1 is SGHTA and CDR2 FQGNSA. The CDR3 DNA follows: TGTGCCAGCAGCCCCAAGCAGGATAGCAATCAGCCCCAGCATTTT. Translation: CASSPKQDSNQPQHF.

This chain links TRBV28 with TRBJ2-7; 7 positions match TRBD1. CDR1 is MDHEN and CDR2 is SYDVKM in the germline V gene. The CDR3 is made up of 14 amino acids. Germline trimming cut 6 bases from V and 2 bases from J; bases unmatched to any gene: 7. CDR3 loop: CASSLGQSPYEQYF. The CDR3, as DNA: TGTGCCAGCAGCCTGGGACAGAGCCCCTACGAGCAGTACTTC.